Described below is a single T cell receptor beta chain sequence and its context. Its matching antigen is unknown. Trimming removed 6 bases from V and 4 bases from J, with 13 bases in between. Germline V gene sequence: CDR1 MNHEY, CDR2 SMNVEV (reference sequence). The CDR3 sequence is 15 residues long. This specimen belongs to a study of cytomegalovirus exposure and HLA in healthy donors. Study-level points and caveats: Within a later analysis, the majority of CMV-associated TCR beta chains appeared HLA-restricted.

PCR amplification relied on 60 Vbeta primers (plus 13 Jbeta primers). Profiled with immunoSEQ multiplex PCR; TCRdb holds only in-frame clones, not every one. The sample holds more than 95,000 clones; 60% to 85% are singletons and the top ten take about 3%. Everyone who donated was a healthy bone marrow donor. The source material was PBMCs. The receptor's source is a man in his thirties or forties in good health and CMV-seronegative. V is TRBV27 and J is TRBJ2-6; weak D call: TRBD2 (6 bases). The CDR3 coding sequence is TGTGCCAGCAGGGGACTCCCGGCAGGGGCCAACGTCCTGACTTTC. This gives the protein CASRGLPAGANVLTF.